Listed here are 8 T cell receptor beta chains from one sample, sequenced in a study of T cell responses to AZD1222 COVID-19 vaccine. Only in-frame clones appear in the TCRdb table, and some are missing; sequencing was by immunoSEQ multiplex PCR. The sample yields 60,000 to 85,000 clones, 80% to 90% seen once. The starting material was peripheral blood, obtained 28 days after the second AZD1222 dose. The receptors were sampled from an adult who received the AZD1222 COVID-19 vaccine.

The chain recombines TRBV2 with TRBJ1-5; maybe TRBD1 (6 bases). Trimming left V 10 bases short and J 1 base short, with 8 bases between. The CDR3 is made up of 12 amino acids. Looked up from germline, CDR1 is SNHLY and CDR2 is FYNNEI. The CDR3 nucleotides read TGTGCCATCGGACAGAGCAATCAGCCCCAGCATTTT. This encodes CAIGQSNQPQHF.

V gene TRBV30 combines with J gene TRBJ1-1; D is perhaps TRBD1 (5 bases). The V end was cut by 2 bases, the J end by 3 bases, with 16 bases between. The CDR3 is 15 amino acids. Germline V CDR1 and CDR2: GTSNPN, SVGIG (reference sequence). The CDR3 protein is CAWSIPGGSDTEAFF. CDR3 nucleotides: TGTGCCTGGAGTATACCGGGGGGGTCGGACACTGAAGCTTTCTTT.

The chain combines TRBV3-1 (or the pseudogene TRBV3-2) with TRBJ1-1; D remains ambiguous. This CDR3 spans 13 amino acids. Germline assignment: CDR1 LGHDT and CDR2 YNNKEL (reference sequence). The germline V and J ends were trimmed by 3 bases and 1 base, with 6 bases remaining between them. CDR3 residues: CASSQGRNTEAFF. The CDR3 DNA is TGTGCCAGCAGCCAGGGTCGGAACACTGAAGCTTTCTTT.

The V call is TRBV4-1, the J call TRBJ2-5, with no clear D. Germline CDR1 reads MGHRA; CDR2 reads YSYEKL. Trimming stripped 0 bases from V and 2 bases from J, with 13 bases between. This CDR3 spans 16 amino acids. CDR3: CASSQDLRTSQETQYF. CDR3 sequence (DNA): TGCGCCAGCAGCCAAGATCTGAGAACTTCTCAAGAGACCCAGTACTTC.

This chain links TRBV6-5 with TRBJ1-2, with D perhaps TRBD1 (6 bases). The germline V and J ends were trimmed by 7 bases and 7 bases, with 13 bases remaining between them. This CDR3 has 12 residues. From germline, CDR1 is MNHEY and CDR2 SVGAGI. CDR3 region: CASTAGVFGYTF. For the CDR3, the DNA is TGTGCCAGCACCGCAGGGGTTTTTGGCTACACCTTC.

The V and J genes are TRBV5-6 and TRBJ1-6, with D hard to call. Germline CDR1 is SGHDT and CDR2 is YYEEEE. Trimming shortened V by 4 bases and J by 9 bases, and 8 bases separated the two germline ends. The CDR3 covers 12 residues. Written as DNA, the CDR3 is TGTGCCAGCAGCCCGGGGAGTTCACCCCTCCACTTT. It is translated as CASSPGSSPLHF.

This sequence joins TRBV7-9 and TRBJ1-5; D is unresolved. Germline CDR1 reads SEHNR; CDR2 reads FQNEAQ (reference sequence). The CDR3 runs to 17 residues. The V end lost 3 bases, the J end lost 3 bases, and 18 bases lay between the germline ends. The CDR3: CASSLRGKDGFNQPQHF. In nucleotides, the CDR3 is TGTGCCAGCAGCTTGCGAGGAAAGGACGGATTCAATCAGCCCCAGCATTTT.

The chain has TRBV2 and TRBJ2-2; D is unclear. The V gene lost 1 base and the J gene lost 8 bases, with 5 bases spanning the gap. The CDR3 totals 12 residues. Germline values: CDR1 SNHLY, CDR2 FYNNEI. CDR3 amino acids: CASSEGPGELFF. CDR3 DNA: TGTGCCAGCAGTGAAGGGCCTGGGGAGCTGTTTTTT.